The clone carrying this T cell receptor (beta chain) was seen a few times. Preparation of the TCRbeta library involved a method that used unique molecular identifiers. TCRdb independently ran MiXCR on the PCR reads; one entry per CDR3 protein. The top ten clones hold about 2.3% of a sample with hundreds of thousands of distinct CDR3 sequences, 32% of them seen once. This CDR3 contains 15 residues. With V trimmed by 1 base and J by 5 bases, 7 bases remained unmatched. CDR1 and CDR2 (germline): DFQATT, SNEGSKA (reference sequence). The sample originates from a study of T-cell reconstitution after alpha-beta-depleted transplantation in children.

The starting material was PBMCs from the stem cell graft donor, obtained from the stem cell graft. This sequence originates from a human donor who donated a stem cell graft to a child with aplastic anemia. The chain carries TRBV20-1 and TRBJ2-7; 11 bases align to TRBD2. Written as DNA, the CDR3 is TGCAGTGCTAGAGTAGCGGGAGGGTTCTTGGACGAGCAGTACTTC. Encoded protein: CSARVAGGFLDEQYF.